This T cell receptor beta chain was observed in a study of CD8+CD57+ T cells in acquired aplastic anemia. Study context: CD4+ and CD8+ cells, once sorted, gave DNA averaging roughly 3.2 ug.

With 4 bases removed from V and 0 bases from J, the gap between germline ends came to 8 bases. This CDR3 comprises 15 residues. CDR1 and CDR2 from the germline V gene are SGHDT and YYEEEE. Sequencing involved patients with CD8+CD57+ cell expansion previously shown by flow cytometry. When blood sampling took place, the patients had received no therapy. Findings of the study overall: Levels of CD8+ Simpson's diversity were not significantly distinct in patients versus controls. A set of approximately 29 CD8+ CDR3 sequences was shared between patients and controls, and these sequences appeared highly expressed in patients.

With respect to this clonotype: Its antigen is as yet unknown. Given the absence of the conserved phenylalanine or tryptophan at the CDR3 end, a read error is likely.

According to the study, genomic DNA was the template for TCR beta VDJ and CDR3 profiling. MiXCR, run by TCRdb on the reads, gives a single entry per CDR3 protein. Of just over 450,000 distinct CDR3 sequences in the sample, about a third were seen once. This rearrangement joins TRBV5-6 to TRBJ1-6, with D uncertain. The receptor's source is a human donor with aplastic anemia. Sequenced input: sorted CD4+, CD8+, or CD8+CD57+ T cells (not recorded which) from PBMCs. The CDR3 sequence is CASSQRSSYNSPLHS. DNA of the CDR3: TGTGCCAGCAGCCAGAGAAGCTCCTATAATTCACCCCTCCACTCT.